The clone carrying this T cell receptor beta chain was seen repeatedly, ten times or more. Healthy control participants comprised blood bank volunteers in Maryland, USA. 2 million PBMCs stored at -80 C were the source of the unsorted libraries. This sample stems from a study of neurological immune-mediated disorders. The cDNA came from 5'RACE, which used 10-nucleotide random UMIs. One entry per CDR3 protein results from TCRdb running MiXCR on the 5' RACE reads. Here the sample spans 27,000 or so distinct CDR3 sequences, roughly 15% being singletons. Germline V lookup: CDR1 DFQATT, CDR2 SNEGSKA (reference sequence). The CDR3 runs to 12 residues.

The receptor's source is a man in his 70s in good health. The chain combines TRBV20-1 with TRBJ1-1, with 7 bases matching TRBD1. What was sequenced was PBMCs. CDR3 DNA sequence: TGCAGGGCAACAGGGGATGGCACTGAAGCTTTCTTT. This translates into CRATGDGTEAFF.